This entry lists 18 T cell receptor beta chains sequenced from one sample in a study of identifying expanded T cells in peripheral blood. Produced via immunoSEQ multiplex PCR; TCRdb's table is partial and in-frame only. The sample yields around 47,000 clones, about 80% seen once. Sample: blood. These receptors came from a person aged 18-70 years in good health.

The chain has TRBV5-1 and TRBJ2-6; 7 positions agree with TRBD2. The germline V gene has CDR1 SGHRS and CDR2 YFSETQ. CDR3 length equals 16 residues. V was clipped by 0 bases and J by 0 bases; unmatched bases: 0. Here the CDR3 reads CASSLGLASGANVLTF. The CDR3, as DNA: TGCGCCAGCAGCTTGGGACTAGCCTCTGGGGCCAACGTCCTGACTTTC.

The rearrangement joins TRBV19 to TRBJ1-1; D is unclear. This CDR3 spans 12 amino acids. In germline, CDR1 is LNHDA, CDR2 SQIVND (reference sequence). Trimming cost V 5 bases and J 1 base, with 5 bases left between them. The CDR3 nucleotides read TGTGCCAGTAGTCTCAAGAACACTGAAGCTTTCTTT. Encoded protein: CASSLKNTEAFF.

This clone was seen a single time. This chain connects TRBV5-1 to TRBJ1-4; 7 nucleotides match TRBD1. Germline V CDR1 and CDR2: SGHRS, YFSETQ. The CDR3 is made up of 18 amino acids. V trimming: 3 bases; J trimming: 3 bases; junction bases outside the gene matches: 14. CDR3 in amino acids: CASSSGLGQGESNEKLFF. The CDR3 DNA follows: TGCGCCAGCAGCTCAGGGCTCGGGCAGGGGGAATCTAATGAAAAACTGTTTTTT.

The gene calls are TRBV27 and TRBJ1-5; D is uncertain. Germline CDR1 and CDR2: MNHEY and SMNVEV (reference sequence). This CDR3 spans 14 amino acids. V lost 8 bases and J lost 7, with 18 bases in between. The CDR3 nucleotides read TGTGCCAGCCGAGCTCCCGGGATCAGGCAGCCCCAGCATTTT. This translates into CASRAPGIRQPQHF.

The count of this clone is one. This rearrangement joins TRBV21-1 to TRBJ2-1; the table assigns TRBD2, which was not confirmed against the DNA. TRBV21-1 corresponds to a pseudogene. The CDR3 has 13 amino acids. CDR3 protein: CASSISGRRWKFF. CDR3 nucleotide sequence: TGTGCCAGTTCGATTAGCGGGAGACGATGGAAGTTCTTC.

The V call is TRBV5-6, the J call TRBJ2-2, with TRBD1 identical over 7 bases. V trimming: 0 bases; J trimming: 0 bases; junction bases outside the gene matches: 5. The CDR3 extends over 17 amino acids. CDR1 SGHDT and CDR2 YYEEEE come from the germline V gene. CDR3 residues: CASSLGRGQANTGELFF. CDR3 sequence (DNA): TGTGCCAGCAGCTTGGGCAGAGGACAGGCGAACACCGGGGAGCTGTTTTTT.

V gene TRBV9 combines with J gene TRBJ2-5; weak D call: TRBD1 (6 bases). CDR1 and CDR2 from the germline V gene are SGDLS and YYNGEE. The CDR3 extends over 13 amino acids. Trimming pared 2 bases from V and 5 bases from J, leaving 10 bases between. The CDR3: CASSVGQSETQYF. As DNA, the CDR3 is TGTGCCAGCAGCGTTGGACAGTCGGAGACCCAGTACTTC.

The gene calls are TRBV20-1 and TRBJ2-5; a possible D gene is TRBD2 (5 bases). The CDR3 has 11 residues. V was shortened by 6 bases and J by 4 bases, with 9 bases between the two germline ends. Germline CDR1 reads DFQATT; CDR2 reads SNEGSKA (reference sequence). This chain's CDR3 is CSADWRETQYF. DNA of the CDR3: TGCAGTGCGGACTGGAGAGAGACCCAGTACTTC.

V and J are TRBV7-2 and TRBJ2-7; D is unclear. V lost 1 base to trimming and J lost 7 bases, with 14 bases between them. The CDR3 has 14 residues. CDR1 is SGHTA and CDR2 is FQGNSA in the germline V gene. CDR3 DNA sequence: TGTGCCAGCAGCTTAGAAGGCAGATTCGGGGAGCAGTACTTC. This encodes CASSLEGRFGEQYF.

This clone was recorded once. The CDR3, as DNA: TGTGCCAGCAAAGGAATAGGGGGCACAGATACGCAGTATTTT. This gives the protein CASKGIGGTDTQYF. The J gene is TRBJ2-3, the V gene TRBV25-1; D is possibly TRBD1 (5 bases). The V gene lost 7 bases and the J gene lost 1 base, with 12 bases spanning the gap. This CDR3 has 14 amino acids. Germline V CDR1 and CDR2: MGHDK, SYGVNS.

The chain combines TRBV12-5 with TRBJ2-1; 8 nucleotides agree with TRBD1. The V gene end was trimmed by 1 base and the J gene end by 7 bases; junction bases not matched to a gene: 6. The CDR3 covers 15 residues. Germline CDR1 LGHNT, CDR2 FRNRAP. This CDR3 reads CASGLERTGTNEQFF. CDR3 DNA: TGTGCTAGTGGTTTGGAACGGACAGGGACTAATGAGCAGTTCTTC.

The genes are TRBV4-1 and TRBJ1-3; D call uncertain. Looked up from germline, CDR1 is MGHRA and CDR2 is YSYEKL. This CDR3 has 15 residues. V gave up 0 bases and J gave up 1 base, with 7 bases separating them. The CDR3 sequence is CASSQELSSGNTIYF. CDR3 nucleotides: TGCGCCAGCAGCCAAGAACTGTCTTCTGGAAACACCATATATTTT.

The J gene is TRBJ2-3, the V gene TRBV5-1, with TRBD2 matching 14 bases. The germline CDR1 and CDR2 sequences are SGHRS and YFSETQ. V lost 2 bases to trimming and J lost 2 bases; unmatched junction nucleotides: 4. CDR3 length: 17 residues. The CDR3 DNA is TGCGCCAGCAGCTTTGGACTAGCGGGGGGATACACAGATACGCAGTATTTT. Translation gives CASSFGLAGGYTDTQYF.

The chain joins TRBV30 to TRBJ2-2; the match to TRBD1 covers 7 bases. Germline V lookup: CDR1 GTSNPN, CDR2 SVGIG (reference sequence). CDR3 length: 15 residues. The J segment lost 6 bases and the V segment lost 3 bases, leaving 10 bases of the junction unmatched. The CDR3 loop reads CAWRVTGLIPGELFF. The CDR3 region has the DNA TGTGCCTGGAGGGTGACAGGGTTGATTCCCGGGGAGCTGTTTTTT.

The V and J genes are TRBV7-7 and TRBJ2-1; possible D gene TRBD1, 6 bases. The ends were cut back, 5 bases at V and 8 bases at J, with 28 bases in the middle. Germline V gives CDR1 SSHAT, CDR2 FNYEAQ (reference sequence). The CDR3 is 18 amino acids. The CDR3, as DNA: TGTGCCAGCAGCCCTTTTGGCCAACCGGGACAAATGGTCCATGAGCAGTTCTTC. This codes for CASSPFGQPGQMVHEQFF.

Only a few counts were recorded for this clone. The J gene is TRBJ2-2, the V gene TRBV6-1; 10 nucleotides agree with TRBD2. The junction had 0 bases not matched to a gene; V was cut back by 8 bases and J by 6 bases. CDR3 size: 12 residues. Germline V gene data show CDR1 as MNHNS and CDR2 as SASEGT. This CDR3 reads CASGLAAGELFF. The CDR3 nucleotides read TGTGCCAGCGGACTAGCGGCCGGGGAGCTGTTTTTT.

CDR3 bases: TGTGCCAGCAGTGACTACAAGGGGGCAAACTACAATGAGCAGTTCTTC. Its translation is CASSDYKGANYNEQFF. The J gene is TRBJ2-1, the V gene TRBV25-1; 7 positions match TRBD1. Per germline, CDR1 MGHDK and CDR2 SYGVNS. With 3 bases clipped from V and 3 bases from J, the junction kept 8 bases outside the gene matches. CDR3 length: 16 residues.

This clone appeared a single time. The CDR3 sequence is CASSGAGLALYEQYF. The CDR3 region has the DNA TGTGCCAGCAGTGGGGCGGGTTTAGCGCTCTACGAGCAGTACTTC. V usage is TRBV6-5 and J usage is TRBJ2-7; D tentatively reads TRBD1 or TRBD2 (5 bases each). The CDR3 covers 15 residues. Germline V CDR1 and CDR2: MNHEY, SVGAGI. Between the trimmed V and J ends, which lost 5 bases and 3 bases, there was a span of 17 bases.